The clone carrying this TCR beta chain was seen more than once but under ten times. This CDR3 has 13 amino acids. V shed 11 bases and J 1 base; nucleotides not matched to a gene: 6. Germline CDR1 and CDR2: LNHNV and YYDKDF (reference sequence). The sample is drawn from a study of T cell repertoires in cytomegalovirus infection. TCRdb re-derived calls from the reads in MiXCR, one entry per CDR3 protein. The sample includes 350,000 to 550,000 distinct CDR3 sequences, around 32% of them seen just once. The V and J genes are TRBV15 and TRBJ2-5; the match to TRBD2 covers 8 bases. The clonotype was recovered from a human donor in good health (CMV status not recorded). Some clones in this sample may be carry-over from other donors' samples. The material sequenced was PBMCs. The DNA for the CDR3 is TGTGCCGCCGGGGGGGGGGCCCAAGAGACCCAGTACTTC. Amino acid sequence: CAAGGGAQETQYF.